This TCR beta chain was sequenced in a study of blood T cell repertoires in COVID-19 (dated by TCRdb to 2020 to 2022). Looking at the study overall: The collaborator samples originated in the United States, Italy and Spain and spanned the acute and convalescent phases of COVID-19. The material from the prospective study consisted of cDNA or gDNA derived from T cells, B-cell-depleted T cells, or PBMCs. Subjects who had been exposed to COVID-19, were actively infected with it, or had recovered from it provided the deeply sampled blood TCRbeta repertoires that made up the dataset. The repertoires were made available in a free public database intended to serve as a resource for research on the immune response to SARS-CoV-2. Samples came from the ongoing ImmuneRACE study (first 160 participants) plus 1,254 subjects from 6 global collaborators. A de-identified subject ID, COVID-19 status, age in years and sex were almost always included in the sample metadata. Where available, HLA class I and class II types were obtained from metadata supplied by the sample provider rather than from assay-based typing. Results and caveats for the whole study, not just this receptor: How much clinical and demographic metadata was included differed by source and by participant, and the metadata was provided uncurated.

TCRbeta CDR3 regions were amplified from genomic DNA by means of the immunoSEQ Assay, a bias-controlled multiplex PCR. On the study's bioinformatics: The number of nucleated cells in each sample was estimated from the amplification of reference gene primers within the assay. To quantify the absolute abundance of each unique TCRbeta CDR3 rearrangement, sequence reads were collapsed and filtered. For each sample, productive Simpson clonality was calculated as the square root of Simpson's diversity index over productive rearrangements. Here the immuneACCESS table is served through TCRdb, limited to in-frame sequences with V and J called. Missing clones are a known gap in these copies; in checked studies unresolved V genes cover under half, and the rest lacks a known reason. That table furnishes V, J and clone size, whereas the DNA furnished D and trimming. In this sample the table shows 75,000 to 95,000 clones, around 82% of which occur a single time. 6.3% of the sample is taken by the ten largest.

Trimmed from V: 7 bases; trimmed from J: 2 bases; junction bases lacking a gene match: 1. The germline V gene (reference sequence) specifies WNHNN as CDR1 and SYGVQD as CDR2. Spanning cysteine to phenylalanine, the CDR3 consists of 13 amino acids. Only the CDR3 DNA stays, 39 bases, in frame from base 1. A remark on this clone: The antigen it recognizes is unknown. Nothing much larger sits one base from this clone, and base qualities are not available. Within the sample, other DNA sequences also encode this same CDR3.

Collaborating institutions collected whole blood in K2EDTA tubes following their own protocols. Collaborator samples were shipped for TCRbeta analysis as frozen whole blood, isolated PBMCs, or DNA extracted from either sample type. In this chain, TRBV10-1 is recombined with TRBJ2-3; 9 central nucleotides agree with TRBD2. The source is a man aged 55 to 70 with acute or convalescent COVID-19. The specimen sequenced was peripheral blood. This receptor has the CDR3 CASTSGDTDTQYF. The DNA sequence follows: TGCGCCAGCACTAGCGGGGACACAGATACGCAGTATTTT.